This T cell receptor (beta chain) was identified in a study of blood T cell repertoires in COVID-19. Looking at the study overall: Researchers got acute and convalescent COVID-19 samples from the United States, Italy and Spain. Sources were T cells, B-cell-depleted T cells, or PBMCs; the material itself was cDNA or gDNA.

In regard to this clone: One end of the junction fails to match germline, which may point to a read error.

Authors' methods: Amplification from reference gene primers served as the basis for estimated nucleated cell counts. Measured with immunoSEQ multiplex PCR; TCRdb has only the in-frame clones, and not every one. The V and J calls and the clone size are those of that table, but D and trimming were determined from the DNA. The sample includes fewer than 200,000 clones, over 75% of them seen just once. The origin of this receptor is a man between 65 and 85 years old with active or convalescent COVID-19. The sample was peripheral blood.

Here the CDR3 DNA reads TGTGCCAGCACTTTAGGGGGCGACTATGGCTACACCTTC. Translating gives CASTLGGDYGYTF. This chain joins TRBV12-3 or TRBV12-4 and TRBJ1-2; 7 bases align to TRBD1. The CDR3 is 13 amino acids.